What follows is one T cell receptor beta chain and its context. The data derive from a study of blood T cell repertoires in COVID-19. Study background: The samples span acute and convalescent COVID-19 from the United States, Italy and Spain. In each case, the material was cDNA or gDNA derived from T cells, B-cell-depleted T cells, or PBMCs.

How the authors handled the data: How many nucleated cells were present was estimated from reference gene primer amplification. TCRdb keeps only in-frame clones here, not all; method: immunoSEQ multiplex PCR. For V, J and clone size, that table is used; D and trimming come from the DNA. The table has about 190,000 clones, more than 70% seen once. This CDR3 is built from 14 residues. CDR1 and CDR2 (germline): LNHNV, YYDKDF (reference sequence). Trimming stripped 6 bases from V and 4 bases from J, with 12 bases between. Sequenced material: peripheral blood. The gene calls are TRBV15 and TRBJ2-2; D is unclear. This sequence originates from an elderly woman with active or convalescent COVID-19. The CDR3 DNA sequence: TGTGCCACCAGGTCAGGCATGGGCACCGGGGAGCTGTTTTTT. Translated: CATRSGMGTGELFF.